A single sample gave rise to the 27 T cell receptor beta chains below, sequenced in a study of OX40 agonist ivuxolimab in advanced cancers. Repertoires were generated with immunoSEQ multiplex PCR, while TCRdb's copy carries only in-frame clones and drops some. The repertoire holds some 13,000 clones, with 85% to 90% as singletons. The material sequenced was CD4+ or CD8+ T cells sorted from blood, taken in a trial of the OX40 agonist ivuxolimab. Receptors originate from an adult with an advanced solid tumor such as melanoma, head and neck, liver or kidney cancer.

This clone was recorded a few times. The V and J genes are TRBV15 and TRBJ1-6; no clear D gene. This CDR3 is 13 amino acids long. The ends were cut back, 0 bases at V and 10 bases at J, with 7 bases in the middle. Per germline, CDR1 LNHNV and CDR2 YYDKDF (reference sequence). CDR3 in amino acids: CATSRDSGSPLHF. In DNA form, the CDR3 reads TGTGCCACCAGCAGAGATTCCGGGTCACCCCTCCACTTT.

This rearrangement joins TRBV5-1 to TRBJ2-1; TRBD1 matches 9 bases. Germline values: CDR1 SGHRS, CDR2 YFSETQ. V shed 3 bases and J 8 bases; nucleotides not matched to a gene: 6. The CDR3 has 14 residues. Here the CDR3 DNA reads TGCGCCAGCAGCTCCGGGACAGGGCAGGATGAGCAGTTCTTC. This encodes CASSSGTGQDEQFF.

This rearrangement joins TRBV2 to TRBJ2-5; 7 bases are a match to TRBD1. This CDR3 comprises 13 residues. Germline V gene data show CDR1 as SNHLY and CDR2 as FYNNEI. The trim removed 6 bases at V and 2 bases at J, leaving 3 bases unmatched. The CDR3 is CASSGTDQETQYF. Here the CDR3 DNA reads TGTGCCAGCAGCGGGACAGATCAAGAGACCCAGTACTTC. The entire variable domain, with the rest obtained from reference TRBV2 and TRBJ2-5, is as follows: EPEVTQTPSHQVTQMGQEVILRCVPISNHLYFYWYRQILGQKVEFLVSFYNNEISEKSEIFDDQFSVERPDGSNFTLKIRSTKLEDSAMYFCASSGTDQETQYFGPGTRLLVL.

This CDR3 is CASSPSLGNIQYF. The CDR3 DNA sequence: TGTGCCAGCAGCCCCTCTCTGGGGAACATTCAGTACTTC. This chain links TRBV13 with TRBJ2-4, with unresolved D. CDR3 length: 13 residues. V was pared by 5 bases and J by 7 bases, with 12 bases between. From germline, CDR1 is PRHDT and CDR2 FYEKMQ (reference sequence).

The rearrangement joins TRBV7-2 to TRBJ1-4, with D unresolved. CDR3 length equals 15 residues. Deletions cut 3 bases from V and 5 bases from J, with 13 bases between. The V gene's germline CDR1 is SGHTA and CDR2 FQGNSA. The CDR3 loop reads CASSLNGNTNEKLFF. The CDR3 DNA follows: TGTGCCAGCAGCTTGAATGGAAACACGAATGAAAAACTGTTTTTT.

The CDR3 is CAISDSGGENTGELFF. The CDR3 nucleotides are TGTGCCATCAGTGATTCGGGGGGCGAGAACACCGGGGAGCTGTTTTTT. This chain uses TRBV10-3 with TRBJ2-2; weak D call: TRBD2 (7 bases). The CDR3 extends over 16 amino acids. Germline assignment: CDR1 ENHRY and CDR2 SYGVKD. Deletions cut 3 bases from V and 1 base from J, with 12 bases between.

The genes are TRBV2 and TRBJ1-5; TRBD1 is a possible D gene (6 bases). The V gene's germline CDR1 is SNHLY and CDR2 FYNNEI. V gave up 8 bases and J gave up 1 base, with 15 bases separating them. The CDR3 runs 15 residues. The CDR3 DNA reads as TGTGCCAGCGTGCAGGGGTCGTCAAGCAATCAGCCCCAGCATTTT. Residues: CASVQGSSSNQPQHF.

The CDR3 sequence is CASSSPTISGGSKQFF. The CDR3 DNA reads as TGTGCCAGCAGCTCCCCCACTATTAGCGGGGGCTCCAAGCAGTTCTTC. The rearrangement uses TRBV7-2 and TRBJ2-1; 9 positions agree with TRBD2. CDR3 size: 16 residues. CDR1 SGHTA and CDR2 FQGNSA come from the germline V gene. Losses at the gene ends were 4 bases for V and 11 bases for J; bases not matched to a gene: 15.

This clone occurred once. The CDR3 DNA sequence: TGTGCCAGCAGCGTAGCTTACACAGATACGCAGTATTTT. It encodes CASSVAYTDTQYF. The chain employs TRBV9 and TRBJ2-3; D gene ambiguous. CDR3 length: 13 amino acids. Germline V gene data show CDR1 as SGDLS and CDR2 as YYNGEE. Trimming left V 0 bases short and J 2 bases short, with 4 bases between.

The J gene is TRBJ1-2, the V gene TRBV5-5; tentative D call: TRBD1 (5 bases). This CDR3 spans 13 amino acids. Germline lookup yields CDR1 SGHKS and CDR2 YYEKEE (reference sequence). Trimming stripped 1 base from V and 8 bases from J, with 12 bases between. DNA for the CDR3: TGTGCCAGCAGCTTGCATGGGACTGGGGGCTACACCTTC. This codes for CASSLHGTGGYTF.

The chain links TRBV5-1 to TRBJ1-1; 9 bases align to TRBD1. CDR1 is SGHRS, CDR2 YFSETQ, per germline. This CDR3 is 16 amino acids long. Germline trimming cut 4 bases from V and 6 bases from J; bases unmatched to any gene: 13. Here the CDR3 DNA reads TGCGCCAGCAGCCGGAAAAATACAGGGGGCCGGCCTGAAGCTTTCTTT. Residues: CASSRKNTGGRPEAFF.

This clone was recorded only once. The CDR3 is CASSQWGTTNEKLFF. The CDR3 DNA reads as TGCGCCAGCAGCCAGTGGGGGACAACTAATGAAAAACTGTTTTTT. This chain links TRBV4-1 with TRBJ1-4, with a possible D match to TRBD1 (5 bases). V lost 3 bases, J lost 0 bases, and 8 bases lay in between. The CDR3 is made up of 15 amino acids. Germline V gene sequence: CDR1 MGHRA, CDR2 YSYEKL.

The V and J genes are TRBV5-4 and TRBJ2-7, with 9 positions matching TRBD2. The V gene end was trimmed by 0 bases and the J gene end by 6 bases; junction bases not matched to a gene: 7. CDR3 length equals 15 residues. From germline, CDR1 is SGHNT and CDR2 YYREEE (reference sequence). CDR3 nucleotides: TGTGCCAGCAGCTTGGATTCGGCGGGGGGGGCCGAGCAGTACTTC. Its translation: CASSLDSAGGAEQYF.

The V and J genes are TRBV19 and TRBJ1-2, with 10 bases lining up with TRBD1. This CDR3 comprises 11 residues. V lost 10 bases, J lost 7 bases, and 3 bases stayed unmatched. CDR1 LNHDA and CDR2 SQIVND come from the germline V gene (reference sequence). This CDR3 is CATRQGAGYTF. DNA of the CDR3: TGTGCCACCAGACAGGGGGCTGGCTACACCTTC.

The chain combines TRBV9 with TRBJ1-2; unclear D gene. Germline CDR1 SGDLS, CDR2 YYNGEE. The CDR3 is 12 amino acids. V lost 2 bases to trimming and J lost 6 bases, with 8 bases between them. CDR3 coding DNA: TGTGCCAGCAGCGTTGGTTGGGATGGCTACACCTTC. This codes for CASSVGWDGYTF.

This chain links TRBV9 with TRBJ2-1, with 8 bases fitting TRBD2. This CDR3 has 19 amino acids. The V gene's germline CDR1 is SGDLS and CDR2 YYNGEE. V lost 1 base to trimming and J lost 7 bases; unmatched junction nucleotides: 19. CDR3 DNA: TGTGCCAGCAGCGTAACAGCTTGGAGGGCTAGCGGGCCCCGTAATGAGCAGTTCTTC. Translating it yields CASSVTAWRASGPRNEQFF.

The chain couples TRBV15 to TRBJ2-1; 9 positions match TRBD1. CDR3 length equals 14 residues. The V gene end was trimmed by 3 bases and the J gene end by 6 bases; junction bases not matched to a gene: 3. Germline values: CDR1 LNHNV, CDR2 YYDKDF (reference sequence). In DNA form, the CDR3 reads TGTGCCACCAGCAGGGACAGGGGTAGCAATGAGCAGTTCTTC. It is translated as CATSRDRGSNEQFF.

The V call is TRBV11-2, the J call TRBJ1-1, with TRBD1 identical over 9 bases. The CDR3 has 14 residues. V trimming: 5 bases; J trimming: 3 bases; junction bases outside the gene matches: 4. Germline values: CDR1 SGHAT, CDR2 FQNNGV. CDR3 nucleotides: TGTGCCAGCAGCCCCCGACAGGGGGACACTGAAGCTTTCTTT. Its translation: CASSPRQGDTEAFF.

This clone was recorded only once. This chain uses TRBV10-3 with TRBJ1-6; TRBD1 matches at 12 bases. Losses at the gene ends were 5 bases for V and 7 bases for J; bases not matched to a gene: 12. Germline values: CDR1 ENHRY, CDR2 SYGVKD. The CDR3 is made up of 18 amino acids. The DNA of the CDR3 is TGTGCCATCAGTCCCTCCGGGACAGGGGGCGGCGGGAATTCACCCCTCCACTTT. This sequence encodes CAISPSGTGGGGNSPLHF.

This chain uses TRBV9 with TRBJ2-1; 8 bases line up with TRBD1. Germline V CDR1 and CDR2: SGDLS, YYNGEE. Trimming at V came to 3 bases and at J to 6 bases, leaving 8 bases not matched to a gene. The length of the CDR3 is 15 residues. This CDR3 is CASSAQGARINEQFF. CDR3 nucleotide sequence: TGTGCCAGCAGCGCTCAGGGGGCGCGAATCAATGAGCAGTTCTTC.

The chain couples TRBV5-1 to TRBJ2-2, with D perhaps assigned TRBD1 or TRBD2 (5 bases each). The CDR3 totals 15 residues. Germline values: CDR1 SGHRS, CDR2 YFSETQ. Trimming removed 2 bases from V and 2 bases from J, with 10 bases in between. The CDR3 DNA sequence: TGCGCCAGCAGCTTATCCGGGACCAACACCGGGGAGCTGTTTTTT. Its protein product is CASSLSGTNTGELFF.

This chain connects TRBV7-6 to TRBJ2-3, with 8 bases fitting TRBD2. Losses at the gene ends were 5 bases for V and 0 bases for J; bases not matched to a gene: 16. Germline CDR1 reads SGHVS; CDR2 reads FNYEAQ. The CDR3 consists of 19 residues. Here the CDR3 reads CASSIRGGPRGKSTDTQYF. The CDR3 DNA sequence: TGTGCCAGCAGCATACGCGGGGGGCCCAGGGGTAAAAGCACAGATACGCAGTATTTT.

CDR3: CASSSSDGQNTEAFF. In DNA, the CDR3 is TGTGCCAGCTCATCGTCGGACGGGCAGAACACTGAAGCTTTCTTT. The chain links TRBV18 to TRBJ1-1; D is unresolved. The V gene's germline CDR1 is KGHSH and CDR2 LQKENI. Trimming pared 5 bases from V and 1 base from J, leaving 14 bases between. The CDR3 contains 15 residues.

The CDR3 region has the DNA TGTGCCAGCAGCTGGGGGGACAGTGGCAATCAGCCCCAGCATTTT. Its protein is CASSWGDSGNQPQHF. The J gene is TRBJ1-5, the V gene TRBV5-5, with TRBD1 matching over 7 bases. The junction had 5 bases not matched to a gene; V was cut back by 3 bases and J by 2 bases. This CDR3 has 15 amino acids. Germline CDR1 is SGHKS and CDR2 is YYEKEE (reference sequence).

This chain uses TRBV13 with TRBJ1-3; TRBD1 aligns across 9 bases. The CDR3 length is 13 residues. Looked up from germline, CDR1 is PRHDT and CDR2 is FYEKMQ (reference sequence). With V trimmed by 6 bases and J by 7 bases, 4 bases remained unmatched. CDR3 nucleotides: TGTGCCAGCAGGGACAGGGGAAGGAACACCATATATTTT. Amino acid sequence: CASRDRGRNTIYF.

The rearrangement joins TRBV30 to TRBJ1-4, with D possibly TRBD1 on 6 matching bases. Trimming took 0 bases from V and 5 from J, leaving 13 bases between them. Germline assignment: CDR1 GTSNPN and CDR2 SVGIG (reference sequence). The length of the CDR3 is 15 residues. The CDR3 region is CAWSVRGQGNEKLFF. The CDR3 DNA is TGTGCCTGGAGTGTACGGGGGCAGGGGAATGAAAAACTGTTTTTT.

The genes are TRBV11-2 and TRBJ1-2, with D hard to call. The CDR3 totals 14 residues. The germline V gene encodes CDR1 SGHAT and CDR2 FQNNGV. V shed 0 bases and J shed 1 base, with 6 bases lying between them. Here the CDR3 DNA reads TGTGCCAGCAGCTTAGATCGGGTTAACTATGGCTACACCTTC. Translating it yields CASSLDRVNYGYTF. Drawing the rest from reference TRBV11-2 and TRBJ1-2, the complete variable domain is EAGVAQSPRYKIIEKRQSVAFWCNPISGHATLYWYQQILGQGPKLLIQFQNNGVVDDSQLPKDRFSAERLKGVDSTLKIQPAKLEDSAVYLCASSLDRVNYGYTFGSGTRLTVV.